Given below is one T cell receptor (beta chain) in context. The data were obtained in a study of blood T cell repertoires in COVID-19. Study at large: The samples span acute and convalescent COVID-19 from the United States, Italy and Spain. From T cells, B-cell-depleted T cells, or PBMCs came the material, which was cDNA or gDNA.

In the original analysis: Nucleated cell counts were estimated from reference gene primer amplification. Sequencing used immunoSEQ multiplex PCR; TCRdb keeps in-frame clones, though not all of them. Clone size and the V and J calls come from that table; the DNA yielded D and trimming. The sample consists of around 99,000 clones, over 80% of them appearing once. Losses at the gene ends were 6 bases for V and 7 bases for J; bases not matched to a gene: 4. The CDR3 spans 13 residues. Per the germline V gene, CDR1 is LNHDA and CDR2 is SQIVND (reference sequence). The sequenced sample consisted of peripheral blood. The chain joins TRBV19 to TRBJ1-4, with 8 positions matching TRBD1. This receptor was obtained from a woman aged 25-40 years with acute or convalescent COVID-19. CDR3 sequence: CASRRTGSEKLFF. CDR3 bases: TGTGCCAGTAGGCGGACAGGGAGTGAAAAACTGTTTTTT.